The 18 T cell receptor beta chains presented below share a single source sample, sequenced in a study of T cell responses to AZD1222 COVID-19 vaccine. Sequencing was performed with immunoSEQ multiplex PCR; in TCRdb, only in-frame clones are kept and a portion is missing. Of under 140,000 clones listed, around 90% are singletons. Sequencing was performed on peripheral blood, taken 28 days after the second AZD1222 dose. The receptors stem from an adult who received the AZD1222 COVID-19 vaccine.

The rearrangement joins TRBV27 to TRBJ1-1; D is ambiguous. The V end lost 0 bases, the J end lost 0 bases, and 11 bases lay between the germline ends. Germline-derived CDR1 and CDR2 are MNHEY and SMNVEV (reference sequence). The CDR3 runs 16 residues. In DNA form, the CDR3 reads TGTGCCAGCAGTTTATCGAACACGGGTGTGAACACTGAAGCTTTCTTT. Amino acid sequence: CASSLSNTGVNTEAFF.

CDR3 in DNA: TGTGCCAGCAGCTTACATCGCTCCTACGAGCAGTACTTC. Translating gives CASSLHRSYEQYF. This chain joins TRBV13 and TRBJ2-7; no firm D call. The V end was cut by 2 bases, the J end by 0 bases, with 5 bases between. Per the germline V gene, CDR1 is PRHDT and CDR2 is FYEKMQ (reference sequence). The CDR3 totals 13 residues.

The chain combines TRBV4-2 with TRBJ1-6, with 7 bases aligning to TRBD1. This CDR3 comprises 16 residues. The V gene's germline CDR1 is LGHNA and CDR2 YNFKEQ. V lost 4 bases and J lost 6; bases outside the gene matches: 9. The CDR3 sequence: CASSPGQGQSNSPLHF. The DNA of the CDR3 is TGTGCCAGCAGCCCAGGTCAGGGACAGTCTAATTCACCCCTCCACTTT.

This chain connects TRBV6-5 to TRBJ1-1; D uncertain. CDR1 and CDR2 (germline): MNHEY, SVGAGI. Trimming left V 0 bases short and J 3 bases short, with 8 bases between. The CDR3 extends over 14 amino acids. CDR3 sequence: CASSYSDWDTEAFF. As DNA, the CDR3 is TGTGCCAGCAGTTACTCGGACTGGGACACTGAAGCTTTCTTT.

This clone was counted only a few times. The V call is TRBV6-1, the J call TRBJ1-5; tentatively, D is TRBD1 (6 bases). Germline CDR1 reads MNHNS; CDR2 reads SASEGT. The CDR3 is 17 residues long. With 2 bases removed from V and 3 bases from J, the gap between germline ends came to 17 bases. The CDR3 protein is CASSETMVGGLNQPQHF. The CDR3 DNA follows: TGTGCCAGCAGTGAAACTATGGTGGGGGGGCTCAATCAGCCCCAGCATTTT.

The chain employs TRBV4-1 and TRBJ2-7; unclear D gene. V lost 4 bases and J lost 1, with 11 bases in between. In germline, CDR1 is MGHRA, CDR2 YSYEKL. This CDR3 is 14 amino acids long. DNA for the CDR3: TGCGCCAGCAGCCCCTTCCCGGCTTCCTACGAGCAGTACTTC. Protein sequence: CASSPFPASYEQYF.

The chain recombines TRBV4-2 with TRBJ1-1; D not resolved. Germline lookup yields CDR1 LGHNA and CDR2 YNFKEQ. This CDR3 is built from 17 residues. V shed 1 base and J shed 5 bases, with 20 bases lying between them. The CDR3 loop is CASSQAGGSPIGTEAFF. For the CDR3, the DNA is TGTGCCAGCAGCCAAGCAGGTGGAAGTCCGATCGGGACTGAAGCTTTCTTT.

The V gene is TRBV5-8, the J gene TRBJ1-5; D uncertain. V lost 1 base and J 2 bases, leaving 13 bases between the germline ends. The CDR3 consists of 16 residues. CDR1 and CDR2 (germline): SGHTS, YDEGEE. CDR3 amino acids: CASSLSRIWGNQPQHF. CDR3 in DNA: TGTGCCAGCAGCTTGTCGCGGATCTGGGGCAATCAGCCCCAGCATTTT.

The chain employs TRBV7-8 and TRBJ2-5, with 8 bases matching TRBD2. This CDR3 is built from 14 residues. V shed 1 base and J 4 bases; nucleotides not matched to a gene: 2. Germline V gene sequence: CDR1 SGHVS, CDR2 FQNEAQ. CDR3 in amino acids: CASSLGTSRETQYF. In DNA, the CDR3 is TGTGCCAGCAGCTTAGGGACTAGCAGAGAGACCCAGTACTTC. The whole variable domain, filled in from reference TRBV7-8 and TRBJ2-5, reads GAGVSQSPRYKVAKRGQDVALRCDPISGHVSLFWYQQALGQGPEFLTYFQNEAQLDKSGLPSDRFFAERPEGSVSTLKIQRTQQEDSAVYLCASSLGTSRETQYFGPGTRLLVL.

The J gene is TRBJ1-2, the V gene TRBV19, with D perhaps matching TRBD1 (5 bases). V was clipped by 1 base and J by 2 bases, with 17 bases between them. The CDR3 totals 17 residues. Germline CDR1 and CDR2: LNHDA and SQIVND (reference sequence). DNA for the CDR3: TGTGCCAGTAGTATAGTCGGCAGGGAAGGGTCGAACTATGGCTACACCTTC. It specifies CASSIVGREGSNYGYTF. Full variable domain (missing parts from reference TRBV19 and TRBJ1-2): DGGITQSPKYLFRKEGQNVTLSCEQNLNHDAMYWYRQDPGQGLRLIYYSQIVNDFQKGDIAEGYSVSREKKESFPLTVTSAQKNPTAFYLCASSIVGREGSNYGYTFGSGTRLTVV.

V is TRBV6-5 and J is TRBJ1-5; TRBD1 matches 7 bases. The ends lost 6 bases at V and 6 bases at J; junction bases unmatched: 11. CDR1 and CDR2 (germline): MNHEY, SVGAGI. The CDR3 extends over 15 amino acids. CDR3 bases: TGTGCCAGCAGGACCGGGACAGCAGGTAGTCAGCCCCAGCATTTT. Its translation: CASRTGTAGSQPQHF.

This clone was recorded a few times. The chain carries TRBV4-1 and TRBJ2-7, with D perhaps TRBD1 or TRBD2 (5 bases each). CDR3 length: 16 residues. V was shortened by 3 bases and J by 7 bases, with 22 bases between the two germline ends. CDR1 MGHRA and CDR2 YSYEKL come from the germline V gene. This chain's CDR3 is CASSHSTRGGYGEQYF. The CDR3 nucleotides read TGCGCCAGCAGCCACTCTACCCGGGGCGGATATGGGGAGCAGTACTTC.

Written as DNA, the CDR3 is TGTGCTAGTGGTTTGACGACAGGGGGCGCGGAGACCCAGTACTTC. As protein: CASGLTTGGAETQYF. V gene TRBV12-5 combines with J gene TRBJ2-5, with TRBD1 matching over 10 bases. The length of the CDR3 is 15 residues. The V and J ends lost 2 bases and 5 bases, in that order; junction bases with no gene match: 5. Germline CDR1 reads LGHNT; CDR2 reads FRNRAP.

The chain recombines TRBV28 with TRBJ1-1, with D perhaps matching TRBD1 (5 bases). Germline V gene data show CDR1 as MDHEN and CDR2 as SYDVKM. Deletions cut 10 bases from V and 3 bases from J, with 12 bases between. There are 12 residues in the CDR3. For the CDR3, the DNA is TGTGCCATTATGGGGGTAGACACTGAAGCTTTCTTT. Its protein is CAIMGVDTEAFF.

The rearrangement joins TRBV6-4 to TRBJ2-1; D remains ambiguous. CDR3 size: 11 residues. CDR1 and CDR2 from the germline V gene are MRHNA and SNTAGT. Deletions cut 7 bases from V and 7 bases from J, with 8 bases between. The CDR3: CASISRNEQFF. The CDR3 nucleotides are TGTGCCAGCATCTCAAGGAATGAGCAGTTCTTC.

V usage is TRBV28 and J usage is TRBJ1-3; a possible D gene is TRBD1 (5 bases). This CDR3 is built from 15 residues. Germline CDR1 MDHEN, CDR2 SYDVKM. Trimming pared 0 bases from V and 7 bases from J, leaving 13 bases between. For the CDR3, the DNA is TGTGCCAGCAGTTTATGGGGGCTTAAGGGGAACACCATATATTTT. Amino acid sequence: CASSLWGLKGNTIYF.

The chain joins TRBV28 to TRBJ1-2, with D possibly matching TRBD1 (5 bases). CDR3 length: 15 residues. The germline CDR1 and CDR2 sequences are MDHEN and SYDVKM. V gave up 6 bases and J gave up 5 bases, with 19 bases separating them. DNA of the CDR3: TGTGCCAGCAGCTCCGGGACTTTTAGGACATATGGCTACACCTTC. Protein: CASSSGTFRTYGYTF.

This clone was seen only a few times. The chain combines TRBV28 with TRBJ1-2; D is undetermined. The CDR3 length is 16 residues. Germline assignment: CDR1 MDHEN and CDR2 SYDVKM. V lost 3 bases and J lost 6, with 20 bases in between. The DNA of the CDR3 is TGTGCCAGCAGTTTCCTATGGGCTCCCGGAGTAGATGGCTACACCTTC. It yields the protein CASSFLWAPGVDGYTF.